This T cell receptor beta chain was recorded in a study of shared clonotypes between healthy human individuals. The CDR3 runs 12 residues. Germline V gene lookup returns CDR1 MDHEN and CDR2 SYDVKM. Trimming cost V 3 bases and J 8 bases, with 10 bases left between them. Naive CD8 cells lacked CD45RO and underwent positive selection for CCR7, leaving out terminally differentiated effector memory CD45RA+ cells. Deep was the level at which the assay was run. Original handling: Because ImmunoSEQ provided only junction sequences with no quality scores, the filtering differed. Using immunoSEQ multiplex PCR, the repertoire was profiled, and TCRdb retains in-frame clones only, with some absent. V and J calls and clone size come straight from that table; D and trimming were deduced from the DNA. Counted here are fewer than 800,000 clones, 92% occurring once; the ten biggest clones make up roughly 24%.

Sequenced material: naive CD8+ T cells sorted from blood. The rearrangement uses TRBV28 and TRBJ1-2; no clear D. The sequence came from a man aged 25 to 40 in good health. The CDR3 nucleotides are TGTGCCAGCAGTTTCGCGGCGGAAGGCTACACCTTC. Its protein product is CASSFAAEGYTF.